This TCR beta chain appears in the sequencing data of a study of cytomegalovirus exposure and HLA in healthy donors. The PCR made use of 60 Vbeta and 13 Jbeta primers. Libraries were prepared by immunoSEQ multiplex PCR; TCRdb keeps only in-frame clonotypes and omits some of them. The sample shows some 170,000 clones, roughly 79% of them seen only once. As for this clone: What it binds is unknown.

Study-wide points: The classifier was said to identify cytomegalovirus status with high specificity and sensitivity. Among TCR beta chains, those listed as cytomegalovirus-associated numbered over 150.

The sequenced material came from PBMCs. The TCR sequence derives from a woman younger than 30 in good health and CMV-seropositive.

The CDR3 DNA sequence: TGTGCCAGCAGCTTAGTAGGGACAGGGTACGAGCAGTACTTC. Protein product: CASSLVGTGYEQYF. The chain uses TRBV7-9 and TRBJ2-7; 9 bases match TRBD1. Per germline, CDR1 SEHNR and CDR2 FQNEAQ (reference sequence). Unmatched junction bases numbered 2, after V lost 1 base and J lost 4 bases. The CDR3 loop spans 14 amino acids.